The T cell receptor (beta chain) described here comes from a study of OX40 agonist ivuxolimab in advanced cancers. The wider study: Dose-escalation subjects each had hepatocellular carcinoma, melanoma, renal cell or head and neck cancer. Therapy given before enrollment (anti-PD-1, anti-PD-L1 or anti-CTLA-4) was allowed, and over 35% had some. Three partial responders included one hepatocellular carcinoma patient and two cutaneous melanoma patients. Study-wide results and caveats: Circulating CD4+ and CD8+ T cells showed clonal expansion by week 6 at 0.1 to 3.0 mg/kg.

Turning to this clone: No antigen is known for it.

This CDR3 spans 13 amino acids. V lost 4 bases and J lost 3, with 9 bases in between. Per the germline V gene, CDR1 is MNHNY and CDR2 is SVGAGI (reference sequence). Using immunoSEQ multiplex PCR, the repertoire was profiled, and TCRdb retains in-frame clones only, with some absent. The data show some 98,000 clones, with around 83% seen just once and more than 1.1% held by the top ten. This sequence originates from an adult with an advanced solid tumor such as melanoma, head and neck, liver or kidney cancer. The sequences come from CD4+ or CD8+ T cells sorted from blood, collected in a trial of the OX40 agonist ivuxolimab. The rearrangement links TRBV6-6 to TRBJ1-2, with D tentatively TRBD1 (6 bases). CDR3 sequence (DNA): TGTGCCAGCAGTTTCACAGGGTACTATGGCTACACCTTC. Protein sequence: CASSFTGYYGYTF.